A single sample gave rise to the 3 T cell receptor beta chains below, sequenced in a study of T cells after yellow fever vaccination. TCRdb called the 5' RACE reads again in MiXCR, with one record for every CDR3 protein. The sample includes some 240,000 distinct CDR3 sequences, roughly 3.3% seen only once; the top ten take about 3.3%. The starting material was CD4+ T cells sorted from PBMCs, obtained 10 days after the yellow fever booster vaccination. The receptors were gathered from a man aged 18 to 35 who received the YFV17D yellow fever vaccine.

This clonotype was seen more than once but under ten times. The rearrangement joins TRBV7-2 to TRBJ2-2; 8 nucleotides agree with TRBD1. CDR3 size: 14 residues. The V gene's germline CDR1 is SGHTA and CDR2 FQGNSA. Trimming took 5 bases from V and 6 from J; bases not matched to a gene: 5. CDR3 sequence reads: CASSPQGAPGELFF. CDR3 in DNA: TGTGCCAGCAGCCCCCAGGGGGCGCCCGGGGAGCTGTTTTTT.

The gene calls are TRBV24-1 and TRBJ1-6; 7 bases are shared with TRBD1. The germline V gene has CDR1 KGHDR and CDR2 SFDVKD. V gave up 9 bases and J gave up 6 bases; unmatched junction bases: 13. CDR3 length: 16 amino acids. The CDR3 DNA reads TGTGCCACCCAACGCCCAGTCGGGACAGCTAATTCACCCCTCCACTTT. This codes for CATQRPVGTANSPLHF.

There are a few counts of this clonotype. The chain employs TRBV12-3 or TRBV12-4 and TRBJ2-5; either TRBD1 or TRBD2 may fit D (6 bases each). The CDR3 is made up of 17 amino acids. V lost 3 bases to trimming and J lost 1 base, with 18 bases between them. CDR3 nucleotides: TGTGCCAGCAGTTTTCGGGGGTACAGGGCCGCCCAAGAGACCCAGTACTTC. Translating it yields CASSFRGYRAAQETQYF.